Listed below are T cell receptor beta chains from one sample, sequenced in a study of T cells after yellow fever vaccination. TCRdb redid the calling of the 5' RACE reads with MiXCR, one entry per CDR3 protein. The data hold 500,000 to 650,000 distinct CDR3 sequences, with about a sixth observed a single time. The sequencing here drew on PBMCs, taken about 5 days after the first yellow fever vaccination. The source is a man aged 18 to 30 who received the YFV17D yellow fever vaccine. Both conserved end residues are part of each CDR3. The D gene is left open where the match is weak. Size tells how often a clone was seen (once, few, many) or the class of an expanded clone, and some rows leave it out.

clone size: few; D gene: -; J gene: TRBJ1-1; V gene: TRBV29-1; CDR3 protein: CSAALGSTEAFF; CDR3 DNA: TGCAGCGCGGCCCTGGGGAGCACTGAAGCTTTCTTT
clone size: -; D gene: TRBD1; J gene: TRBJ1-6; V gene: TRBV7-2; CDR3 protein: CASRLGGQGNSPLHF; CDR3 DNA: TGTGCCAGCAGACTAGGGGGACAGGGTAATTCACCCCTCCACTTT
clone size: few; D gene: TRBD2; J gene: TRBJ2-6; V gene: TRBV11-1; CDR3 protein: CASSSSEAGVSGANVLTF; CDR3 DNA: TGTGCCAGCAGCTCCAGCGAAGCGGGGGTTTCCGGGGCCAACGTCCTGACTTTC
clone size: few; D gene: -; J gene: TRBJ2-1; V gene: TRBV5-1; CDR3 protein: CASSLASGPQNF; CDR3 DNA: TGCGCCAGCAGCTTGGCCTCCGGGCCCCAAAATTTC
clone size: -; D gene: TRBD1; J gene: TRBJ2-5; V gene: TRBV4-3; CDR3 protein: CASSRTGVETQYF; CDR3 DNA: TGCGCCAGCAGCCGGACAGGCGTGGAGACCCAGTACTTC
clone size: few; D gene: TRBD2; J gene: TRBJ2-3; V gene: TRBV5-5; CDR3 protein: CASSFQLAGRDTQYF; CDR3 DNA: TGTGCCAGCAGCTTCCAACTAGCGGGGCGGGATACGCAGTATTTT
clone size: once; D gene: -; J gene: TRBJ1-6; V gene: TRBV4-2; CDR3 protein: CASSQGLVRYNSPLHF; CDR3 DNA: TGTGCCAGCAGCCAAGGGCTAGTCCGGTATAATTCACCCCTCCACTTT
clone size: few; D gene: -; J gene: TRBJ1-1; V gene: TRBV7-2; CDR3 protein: CASSRGGSMNTEAFF; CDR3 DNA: TGTGCCAGCAGTCGGGGAGGCTCCATGAACACTGAAGCTTTCTTT
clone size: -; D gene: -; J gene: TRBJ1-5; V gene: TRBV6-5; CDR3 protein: CASGGQPQHF; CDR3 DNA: TGTGCCAGCGGCGGGCAGCCCCAGCATTTT
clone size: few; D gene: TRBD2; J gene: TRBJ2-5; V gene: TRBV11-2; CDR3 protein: CASTKGTSGGAGETQYF; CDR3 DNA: TGTGCCAGCACCAAAGGGACTAGCGGGGGGGCCGGGGAGACCCAGTACTTC
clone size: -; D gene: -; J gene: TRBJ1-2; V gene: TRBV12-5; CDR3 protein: CASGFLGTSVGYTF; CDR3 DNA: TGTGCTAGTGGTTTCCTTGGAACTTCGGTTGGCTACACCTTC
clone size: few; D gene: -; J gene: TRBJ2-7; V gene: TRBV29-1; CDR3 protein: CSAWDTFGEQYF; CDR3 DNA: TGCAGCGCTTGGGACACCTTCGGGGAGCAGTACTTC
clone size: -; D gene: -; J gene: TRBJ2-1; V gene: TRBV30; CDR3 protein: CAWSPQAYNEQFF; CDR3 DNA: TGTGCCTGGAGTCCCCAGGCCTACAATGAGCAGTTCTTC
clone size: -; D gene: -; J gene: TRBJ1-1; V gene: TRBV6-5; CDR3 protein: CASSYSLQENTEAFF; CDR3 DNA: TGTGCCAGCAGTTACTCCTTGCAGGAGAACACTGAAGCTTTCTTT
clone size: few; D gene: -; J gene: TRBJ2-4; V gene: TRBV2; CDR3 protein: CASSFSQGPNIQYF; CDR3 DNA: TGTGCCAGCAGTTTCAGCCAGGGTCCAAACATTCAGTACTTC
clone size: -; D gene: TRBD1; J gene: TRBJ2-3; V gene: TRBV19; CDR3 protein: CASSIDRDRGDSGTDTQYF; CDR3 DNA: TGTGCCAGTAGCATAGACCGGGACAGGGGAGACTCAGGCACAGATACGCAGTATTTT
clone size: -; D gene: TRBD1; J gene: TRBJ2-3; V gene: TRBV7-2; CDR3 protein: CASSLLGTGIVTQYF; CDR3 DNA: TGTGCCAGCAGCTTATTGGGGACAGGGATCGTTACGCAGTATTTT
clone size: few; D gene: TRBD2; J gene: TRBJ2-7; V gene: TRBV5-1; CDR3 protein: CASSLAGGLSGQYF; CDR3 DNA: TGCGCCAGCAGCTTAGCGGGGGGGCTCTCCGGGCAGTACTTC
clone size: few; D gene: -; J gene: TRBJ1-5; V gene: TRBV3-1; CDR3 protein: CASSPRGTNQPQHF; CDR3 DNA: TGTGCCAGCAGCCCGAGGGGGACCAATCAGCCCCAGCATTTT
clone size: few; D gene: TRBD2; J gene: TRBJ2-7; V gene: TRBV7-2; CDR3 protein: CASSWRAGDVLEQYF; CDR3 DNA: TGTGCCAGCAGCTGGCGGGCGGGGGATGTTTTGGAGCAGTACTTC
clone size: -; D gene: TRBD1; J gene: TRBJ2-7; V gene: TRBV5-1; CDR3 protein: CASSKGQGLILSSYEQYF; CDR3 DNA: TGCGCCAGCAGCAAGGGACAGGGCCTTATACTGAGCTCCTACGAGCAGTACTTC
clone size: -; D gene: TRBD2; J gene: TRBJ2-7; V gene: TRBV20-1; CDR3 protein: CSASSSGGAAEQYF; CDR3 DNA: TGCAGTGCTAGTTCTAGCGGGGGGGCCGCCGAGCAGTACTTC
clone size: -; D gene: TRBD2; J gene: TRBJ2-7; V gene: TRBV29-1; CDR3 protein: CSVRWLAGAIGEQYF; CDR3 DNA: TGCAGCGTTAGGTGGCTAGCGGGGGCCATTGGCGAGCAGTACTTC
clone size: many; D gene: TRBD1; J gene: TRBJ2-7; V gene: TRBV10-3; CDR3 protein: CAISERQGSYEQYF; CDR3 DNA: TGTGCCATCAGTGAGAGACAGGGTTCCTACGAGCAGTACTTC
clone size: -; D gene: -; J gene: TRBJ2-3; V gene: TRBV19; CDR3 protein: CASSIAGTRITDTQYF; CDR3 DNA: TGTGCCAGTAGTATAGCCGGGACGCGGATCACAGATACGCAGTATTTT
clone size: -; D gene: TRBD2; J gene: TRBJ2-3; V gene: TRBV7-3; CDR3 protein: CASSAGTSGVSDTQYF; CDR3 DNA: TGTGCCAGCAGCGCTGGGACTAGCGGGGTGTCAGATACGCAGTATTTT
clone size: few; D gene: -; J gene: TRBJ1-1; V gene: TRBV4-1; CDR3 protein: CASSPSGTAGTEAFF; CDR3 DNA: TGCGCCAGCAGCCCATCCGGGACGGCGGGCACTGAAGCTTTCTTT
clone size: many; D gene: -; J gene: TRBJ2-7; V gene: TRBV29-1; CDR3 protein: CSVEGVDSTYEQYF; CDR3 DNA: TGCAGCGTTGAAGGAGTGGACAGCACCTACGAGCAGTACTTC
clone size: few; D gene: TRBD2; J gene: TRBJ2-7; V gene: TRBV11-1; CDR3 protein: CASSQVPLAPYEQYF; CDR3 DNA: TGTGCCAGCAGCCAAGTCCCACTAGCGCCCTACGAGCAGTACTTC
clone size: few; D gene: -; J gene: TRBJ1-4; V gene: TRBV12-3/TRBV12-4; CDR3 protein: CASSPSRGLLEKLFF; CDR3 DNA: TGTGCCAGCAGTCCCTCCCGGGGGCTTCTGGAAAAACTGTTTTTT
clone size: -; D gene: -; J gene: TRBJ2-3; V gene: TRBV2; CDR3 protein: CASSEGGQGGSTQYF; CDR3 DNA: TGTGCCAGCAGTGAAGGGGGACAAGGAGGGTCTACGCAGTATTTT
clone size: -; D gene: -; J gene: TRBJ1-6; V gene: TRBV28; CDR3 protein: CASRWTDYNSPLHF; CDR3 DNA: TGTGCCAGCAGATGGACAGACTATAATTCACCCCTCCACTTT
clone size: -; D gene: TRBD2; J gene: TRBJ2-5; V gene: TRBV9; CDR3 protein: CASSSQGLAGVETQYF; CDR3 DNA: TGTGCCAGCAGCTCCCAGGGACTAGCGGGGGTGGAGACCCAGTACTTC
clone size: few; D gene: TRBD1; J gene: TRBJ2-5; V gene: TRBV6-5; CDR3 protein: CASSTYRGGVETQYF; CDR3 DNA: TGTGCCAGCAGTACTTACAGGGGTGGAGTAGAGACCCAGTACTTC
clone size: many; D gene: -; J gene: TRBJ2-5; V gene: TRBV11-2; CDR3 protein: CASSSQQETQYF; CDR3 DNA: TGTGCCAGCAGCTCCCAACAAGAGACCCAGTACTTC
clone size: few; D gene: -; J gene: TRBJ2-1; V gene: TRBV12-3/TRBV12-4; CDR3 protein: CASSLGVAGRESEQFF; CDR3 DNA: TGTGCCAGCAGTTTAGGTGTTGCGGGCAGGGAGAGTGAGCAGTTCTTC
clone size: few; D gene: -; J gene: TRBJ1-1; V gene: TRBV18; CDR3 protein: CASSPLSPEAFF; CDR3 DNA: TGTGCCAGCTCACCACTGTCGCCTGAAGCTTTCTTT
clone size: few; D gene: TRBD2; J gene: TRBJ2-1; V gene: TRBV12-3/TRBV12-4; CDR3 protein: CASRTSGGYNNEQFF; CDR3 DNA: TGTGCCAGCAGGACTAGCGGGGGGTATAACAATGAGCAGTTCTTC
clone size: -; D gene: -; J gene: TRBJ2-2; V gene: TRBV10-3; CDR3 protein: CAISAGAVGTGELFF; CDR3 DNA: TGTGCCATCAGTGCCGGGGCCGTCGGCACCGGGGAGCTGTTTTTT
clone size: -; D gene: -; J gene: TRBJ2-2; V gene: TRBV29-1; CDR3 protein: CSVRRIDTGELFF; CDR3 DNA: TGCAGCGTCCGGCGCATAGACACCGGGGAGCTGTTTTTT
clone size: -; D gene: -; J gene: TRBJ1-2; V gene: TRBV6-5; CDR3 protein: CASSYDAGTTYGYTF; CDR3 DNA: TGTGCCAGCAGTTACGATGCAGGGACAACCTATGGCTACACCTTC
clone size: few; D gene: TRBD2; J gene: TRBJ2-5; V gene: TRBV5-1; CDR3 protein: CASSLAVAGARGEETQYF; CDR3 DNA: TGCGCCAGCAGCTTGGCTGTAGCGGGGGCCCGGGGCGAAGAGACCCAGTACTTC
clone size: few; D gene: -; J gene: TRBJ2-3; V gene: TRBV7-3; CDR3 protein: CASSSRTDRAQYF; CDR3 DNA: TGTGCCAGCAGCTCCCGGACTGATAGGGCGCAGTATTTT
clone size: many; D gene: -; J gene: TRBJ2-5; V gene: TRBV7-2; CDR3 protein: CASSPPGNQETQYF; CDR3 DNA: TGTGCCAGCAGCCCTCCAGGGAACCAAGAGACCCAGTACTTC